Listed below are T cell receptor beta chains from one sample, sequenced in a study of T cells in Graves' hyperthyroidism and ophthalmopathy. MiXCR, run by TCRdb on the multiplex PCR reads, gives a single entry per CDR3 protein. The sample shows 610,000 or so distinct CDR3 sequences, 35% to 55% of them seen only once. What was sequenced was peripheral blood or thyroid tissue (not recorded which). All receptors come from a woman in her late teens or twenties with Graves' hyperthyroidism. The CDR3 runs from the conserved cysteine through the conserved F or W. D genes are given only for firm matches. Clone size appears in some rows only: once, few, many, or a class for an expanded clone.

clone size	V gene	D gene	J gene	CDR3 protein	CDR3 DNA
NA	TRBV2	NA	TRBJ2-6	CASSPARGGLRPGANVLTF	TGTGCCAGCAGTCCCGCGAGAGGGGGGTTGAGACCTGGGGCCAACGTCCTGACTTTC
NA	TRBV27	TRBD1	TRBJ1-1	CASSLRGPEAFF	TGTGCCAGCAGTTTAAGGGGGCCTGAAGCTTTCTTT
many	TRBV28	TRBD1	TRBJ2-5	CASSPTPGQGSETQYF	TGTGCCAGCAGTCCAACGCCGGGACAGGGATCGGAGACCCAGTACTTC
many	TRBV20-1	NA	TRBJ1-5	CSAMPGGNQPQHF	TGCAGTGCTATGCCCGGGGGCAATCAGCCCCAGCATTTT
few	TRBV29-1	TRBD2	TRBJ2-1	CSVEIAGGVWFF	TGCAGCGTTGAGATAGCGGGAGGCGTTTGGTTCTTC
many	TRBV6-1	TRBD1	TRBJ2-7	CASSGDRPFYEQYF	TGTGCCAGCAGTGGGGACAGGCCCTTCTACGAGCAGTACTTC
many	TRBV4-1	NA	TRBJ2-7	CASSLDRMPYEQYF	TGCGCCAGCAGCCTCGACAGGATGCCCTACGAGCAGTACTTC
NA	TRBV7-8	NA	TRBJ2-7	CASSLRRDF	TGTGCCAGCAGCTTGAGGAGGGACTTC
NA	TRBV12-3/TRBV12-4	NA	TRBJ1-5	CASSLGDRGLQPQHF	TGTGCCAGCAGTTTAGGGGATCGGGGGCTCCAGCCCCAGCATTTT
many	TRBV15	NA	TRBJ2-5	CATSVIQGQETQYF	TGTGCCACCAGCGTGATACAGGGCCAAGAGACCCAGTACTTC
many	TRBV4-1	TRBD1	TRBJ1-2	CASSQDLAGGPGYGYTF	TGCGCCAGCAGCCAAGATCTTGCAGGGGGGCCCGGCTATGGCTACACCTTC
NA	TRBV5-1	NA	TRBJ2-7	CASSSGASTPEQYF	TGCGCCAGCAGCTCTGGGGCTTCCACCCCCGAGCAGTACTTC
many	TRBV12-3/TRBV12-4	TRBD2	TRBJ2-7	CASSFGGGYEQYF	TGTGCCAGCAGTTTTGGCGGGGGCTACGAGCAGTACTTC
NA	TRBV20-1	TRBD1	TRBJ2-7	CSAYQGAYEQYF	TGCAGTGCTTACCAGGGGGCCTACGAGCAGTACTTC
many	TRBV2	NA	TRBJ1-1	CASSEWVGGEVTEAFF	TGTGCCAGCAGTGAGTGGGTTGGGGGAGAAGTGACTGAAGCTTTCTTT
many	TRBV6-5	NA	TRBJ1-5	CASSRKGGGGHQPQHF	TGTGCCAGCAGCAGAAAGGGGGGCGGGGGGCATCAGCCCCAGCATTTT
NA	TRBV19	TRBD2	TRBJ2-3	CASSIAREGRNEQYF	TGTGCCAGTAGTATAGCCCGGGAGGGCCGGAATGAGCAGTATTTT
NA	TRBV6-1	TRBD2	TRBJ2-7	CASSYRLAGGLTYEQYF	TGTGCCAGCAGCTACAGACTAGCGGGAGGGTTGACCTACGAGCAGTACTTC
NA	TRBV6-1	NA	TRBJ2-2	CASSETGGSDTGEMFF	TGTGCCAGCAGTGAAACTGGAGGGTCCGACACTGGGGAGATGTTTTTT
many	TRBV5-1	TRBD2	TRBJ2-7	CASSLEVGGPYEQYF	TGCGCCAGCAGCTTGGAGGTGGGAGGGCCCTACGAGCAGTACTTC
NA	TRBV29-1	TRBD2	TRBJ2-5	CSAEKAGPASGGETQYF	TGCAGCGCCGAAAAGGCCGGCCCTGCTAGCGGAGGGGAGACCCAGTACTTC
NA	TRBV12-3/TRBV12-4	NA	TRBJ2-3	CASIFGADTQYF	TGTGCCAGCATCTTCGGGGCAGATACGCAGTATTTT
NA	TRBV7-9	NA	TRBJ1-4	CASSQWGAGEKLFF	TGTGCCAGCAGTCAGTGGGGAGCCGGTGAAAAACTGTTTTTT
NA	TRBV4-2	TRBD1	TRBJ1-1	CASSRRGPPNPTEAFF	TGTGCCAGCAGCCGCAGGGGGCCCCCGAACCCCACTGAAGCTTTCTTT
many	TRBV12-5	NA	TRBJ2-6	CASGPGPGAIYAGANVLTF	TGTGCTAGTGGTCCTGGACCAGGTGCGATCTACGCCGGGGCCAACGTCCTGACTTTC
many	TRBV27	TRBD2	TRBJ2-7	CASSLYRGDLYEQYF	TGTGCCAGCAGTTTATATCGGGGGGACCTCTACGAGCAGTACTTC
NA	TRBV7-9	TRBD1	TRBJ2-7	CASSARTGDEQYF	TGTGCCAGCAGCGCCAGGACAGGGGACGAGCAGTACTTC
many	TRBV9	TRBD2	TRBJ2-7	CASSVGIAGVMDF	TGTGCCAGCAGCGTAGGGATAGCGGGAGTAATGGACTTC
many	TRBV2	NA	TRBJ1-2	CASLNRGRDHGYTF	TGTGCCAGCTTAAATCGCGGTAGGGATCATGGCTACACCTTC
once	TRBV7-3	NA	TRBJ1-2	CASSFGGYGYTF	TGTGCCAGCAGTTTCGGGGGCTATGGCTACACCTTC